This TCR beta chain was found in a study of Graves' ophthalmopathy and Graves' hyperthyroidism. Overall study context: The authors collected peripheral blood at initial diagnosis, before any treatment.

In this sample, this clonotype turned up a few times. The authors amplified TCR beta CDR3 regions, and they did so from RNA transcripts for repertoire sequencing. The first-round RT-PCR employed HTBI primers together with the Qiagen OneStep RT-PCR kit. A multiplex PCR was then performed as the second round. TCRdb re-called the multiplex PCR reads with MiXCR, one entry per CDR3 protein. The data contain about 700,000 distinct CDR3 sequences, about 40% of them singletons. Per germline, CDR1 SGDLS and CDR2 YYNGEE. This CDR3 spans 15 amino acids. The ends lost 0 bases at V and 7 bases at J; junction bases unmatched: 7.

The chain recombines TRBV9 with TRBJ2-7; 10 nucleotides match TRBD1. This TCR was recovered from an adult man with Graves' ophthalmopathy. Input material: peripheral blood. The CDR3: CASSVDGTGVREQYF. CDR3 nucleotide sequence: TGTGCCAGCAGCGTAGATGGGACAGGGGTTCGGGAGCAGTACTTC.